One T cell receptor beta chain is described in this entry. This entry belongs to a study of patients and donors after allogeneic stem cell transplantation. TCRdb re-analysed the RT-PCR reads in MiXCR, keeping a single row per CDR3 protein. Among 390,000 or so distinct CDR3 sequences listed, around 15% were seen once. CDR1 and CDR2 (germline): SQVTM, ANQGSEA. With 5 bases removed from V and 4 bases from J, the gap between germline ends came to 5 bases. The CDR3 has 11 amino acids. The origin of this receptor is a human donor who was either an allogeneic HSCT recipient or a stem cell or donor lymphocyte infusion donor (not recorded which). It is not recorded whose cells these are; they may come from a transplant donor. The genes are TRBV29-1 and TRBJ1-4; D is unresolved. Sequencing used blood, either unsorted or a sorted T cell fraction (not recorded which). The CDR3 reads CSVRVNEKLFF. CDR3 nucleotides: TGCAGCGTTCGTGTTAATGAAAAACTGTTTTTT.